A selection of T cell receptor beta chains follows, all from one sample in a study of T cells after yellow fever vaccination. A single record per CDR3 protein comes from TCRdb applying MiXCR to the 5' RACE reads. This sample has 50,000 or so distinct CDR3 sequences, with about 7.4% found just once. Sequencing used CD8+ T cells sorted from PBMCs, obtained more than 13 days after the first yellow fever vaccination. The source is a man between 18 and 35 years old who received the YFV17D yellow fever vaccine. The CDR3 runs from the conserved cysteine through the conserved F or W. D genes are given only for firm matches. Only part of the rows carry a size: once, few, many, or a class if the clone is expanded.

cdr3_nt cdr3_aa clone_size cdr3_length j_call v_call d_call
TGCACCCTAGCGGGGGGGCCGCGGGAGACCCAGTACTTC CTLAGGPRETQYF many 13 TRBJ2-5 TRBV20-1 TRBD2
TGTGCCAGCAGCCCACAGGGCAATCAGCCCCAGCATTTT CASSPQGNQPQHF many 13 TRBJ1-5 TRBV7-9 .
TGTGCCACCAGCGGAAAACCCCAGAACACTGAAGCTTTCTTT CATSGKPQNTEAFF many 14 TRBJ1-1 TRBV24-1 .
TGTGCCACCAGTGATTTCGGACAGGGAACTGACACCGGGGAGCTGTTTTTT CATSDFGQGTDTGELFF many 17 TRBJ2-2 TRBV24-1 TRBD1
TGTGCCAGCAGTTTGGAGGGAGTACTGAACACCGGGGAGCTGTTTTTT CASSLEGVLNTGELFF many 16 TRBJ2-2 TRBV28 .
TGTGCCAGCAGCAACCCAACTTACGATACGCAGTATTTT CASSNPTYDTQYF many 13 TRBJ2-3 TRBV7-2 .
TGTGCCAGCACGTTGGGGGCCGGGGAGCTGTTTTTT CASTLGAGELFF many 12 TRBJ2-2 TRBV5-6 .
TGCGCCAGCAGCTTCGGGACCAACACCGGGGAGCTGTTTTTT CASSFGTNTGELFF many 14 TRBJ2-2 TRBV5-1 .
TGTGCCAGCAGCTTCTACAGGGAGGTAGCGGGGGAGCTGTTTTTT CASSFYREVAGELFF many 15 TRBJ2-2 TRBV5-6 .
TGTGCCAGCAGCTTGGCCTACAATGAGCAGTTCTTC CASSLAYNEQFF many 12 TRBJ2-1 TRBV5-4 .
TGTGCCAGCACCTATAGGGATTACAACGCTGAGCAGTTCTTC CASTYRDYNAEQFF few 14 TRBJ2-1 TRBV12-3/TRBV12-4 .
TGTGCCAGCAGAATCCGCCCATACAGTAACTATGGCTACACCTTC CASRIRPYSNYGYTF many 15 TRBJ1-2 TRBV6-1 .
TGCGCCAGCAGCCAAGAGAGGGCCTCATACAATGAGCAGTTCTTC CASSQERASYNEQFF many 15 TRBJ2-1 TRBV4-3 .
TGTGCCAGCAGCTTAGGGCGTCAGGCTAAACTCTATGGCTACACCTTC CASSLGRQAKLYGYTF few 16 TRBJ1-2 TRBV7-2 .
TGCGCCAGCAGCCACCCGGGACAGAACACTGAAGCTTTCTTT CASSHPGQNTEAFF many 14 TRBJ1-1 TRBV4-1 .
TGTGCCAGCAGCGACGGGGGGCATGGCACCGGGGAGCTGTTTTTT CASSDGGHGTGELFF many 15 TRBJ2-2 TRBV7-9 .
TGTGCCAGCAGTTACGGAGTAGACAGGGACACAGATACGCAGTATTTT CASSYGVDRDTDTQYF many 16 TRBJ2-3 TRBV6-5 TRBD1
TGTGCCAGCAGTTTAGGTCCTACGGCCCCTTACAATGAGCAGTTCTTC CASSLGPTAPYNEQFF many 16 TRBJ2-1 TRBV12-3/TRBV12-4 .
TGTGCCAGCAGCTCGGGACGGTTGAACACTGAAGCTTTCTTT CASSSGRLNTEAFF many 14 TRBJ1-1 TRBV7-9 .
TGTGCCAGCAGCTTGGAACAGGGGTACGAGCAGTACTTC CASSLEQGYEQYF many 13 TRBJ2-7 TRBV5-4 TRBD1
TGTGCCAGCAGCTCAAGGGTAATAGGACAGGGAGGGACTGAAGCTTTCTTT CASSSRVIGQGGTEAFF many 17 TRBJ1-1 TRBV7-9 TRBD1
TGTGCCAGCAGATATTCCCTGGACAGGCCCGAGCAGTACTTC CASRYSLDRPEQYF many 14 TRBJ2-7 TRBV6-5 TRBD1
TGTGCCAGCAGTGCCGCTCCCGGGACCCCTGGTTTTCAGCCCCAGCATTTT CASSAAPGTPGFQPQHF many 17 TRBJ1-5 TRBV6-1 .
TGTGCCAGCAGTGAAGCCCGGGTCGCGGGGCAGCCCCAGCATTTT CASSEARVAGQPQHF many 15 TRBJ1-5 TRBV2 .
TGCAGTGCTACCGAAGGGTTAGGGTATGAAAAACTGTTTTTT CSATEGLGYEKLFF many 14 TRBJ1-4 TRBV20-1 .
TGTGCCAGCAGTGAACCCGGGGGGGCCGTTGATGAGCAGTTCTTC CASSEPGGAVDEQFF many 15 TRBJ2-1 TRBV6-1 TRBD2
TGTGCCAGCAGCCCGGGGACTAGCGGGAGCCTTTACACAGATACGCAGTATTTT CASSPGTSGSLYTDTQYF many 18 TRBJ2-3 TRBV7-6 TRBD2
TGCGCCAGCAGCTGGAACCCCTCCCGCGAGCAGTACTTC CASSWNPSREQYF many 13 TRBJ2-7 TRBV5-1 .
TGTGCCAGCAGCTTAGCGACGGGACTAGCGGGGGAGCAGTACTTC CASSLATGLAGEQYF . 15 TRBJ2-7 TRBV7-9 TRBD2
TGCGCCAGCAGCCAAGGGCGAGCGGGGGGGCAATACAATGAGCAGTTCTTC CASSQGRAGGQYNEQFF many 17 TRBJ2-1 TRBV4-1 TRBD2
TGCGCCAGCAGCTCGCGGACGGCGAACACCGGGGAGCTGTTTTTT CASSSRTANTGELFF many 15 TRBJ2-2 TRBV5-1 .
TGCGCCAGCAGCCCGGGAACTAGGAATGAGCAGTTCTTC CASSPGTRNEQFF many 13 TRBJ2-1 TRBV5-1 .
TGTGCCAGCAGCTTAGCACAGGGGAATTCACCCCTCCACTTT CASSLAQGNSPLHF many 14 TRBJ1-6 TRBV7-2 TRBD1
TGCGCCAGCAGCCACCTCACCGGGGAGCTGTTTTTT CASSHLTGELFF many 12 TRBJ2-2 TRBV4-3 .
TGTGCCAGTGCCCCGTTCGGGGGGGCGGGCTACACCTTC CASAPFGGAGYTF many 13 TRBJ1-2 TRBV27 .
TGTGCCAGCAGCTTCGCGGTGGACATCACAGATACGCAGTATTTT CASSFAVDITDTQYF many 15 TRBJ2-3 TRBV7-2 .
TGTGCCAGCAGGAGACCGCGTCCCCCGACCCAGTACTTC CASRRPRPPTQYF many 13 TRBJ2-5 TRBV6-1 .
. CASSSSGSEQFF many 12 TRBJ2-1 TRBV12-3/TRBV12-4 .
TGCAGTGGGGGCCAGGCCGCGGCCTACGAGCAGTACTTC CSGGQAAAYEQYF . 13 TRBJ2-7 TRBV20-1 .
TGTGCCAGCAGCTTAGAGTGGTCAGGGGCTACCCAAGAGACCCAGTACTTC CASSLEWSGATQETQYF many 17 TRBJ2-5 TRBV11-2 .
TGTGCCAGCAGCGCAACCCTACAGGGGTTGCAAGAGACCCAGTACTTC CASSATLQGLQETQYF many 16 TRBJ2-5 TRBV7-9 TRBD1
TGTGCCAGCAGCTTGGAGGTCTACAGGGGATTTAGGGAGACCCAGTACTTC CASSLEVYRGFRETQYF many 17 TRBJ2-5 TRBV7-9 TRBD1
TGTGCCAGCAGCTTAGAAGCGGCGCACCAAGAGACCCAGTACTTC CASSLEAAHQETQYF many 15 TRBJ2-5 TRBV11-2 .
TGTGCCAGCAGCCAAGCTCCTAGCGGGGGGCCACAGTATTTT CASSQAPSGGPQYF many 14 TRBJ2-3 TRBV4-2 TRBD2
TGTGCCAGCAGCTCCGGGACAGGGGCCTACAATGAGCAGTTCTTC CASSSGTGAYNEQFF many 15 TRBJ2-1 TRBV11-1 TRBD1
TGTGCCAGCAGCTTTCTCGGGGGGGCGGAGCAGTTCTTC CASSFLGGAEQFF . 13 TRBJ2-1 TRBV7-8 TRBD2
TGCGCCAGCAGCTTATGGGTCCCAGGGGGCAACAATGAGCAGTTCTTC CASSLWVPGGNNEQFF many 16 TRBJ2-1 TRBV5-1 TRBD1
TGTGCCAGCGCGGGACAGCTGAACACCGGGGAGCTGTTTTTT CASAGQLNTGELFF many 14 TRBJ2-2 TRBV12-3/TRBV12-4 .
TGTGCCAGCAGCGCGCCGGCAACAGGGCCTAACTATGGCTACACCTTC CASSAPATGPNYGYTF many 16 TRBJ1-2 TRBV2 .
TGTGCCAGCAGCTTAAGGGACTCCCCCAATGAGCAGTTCTTC CASSLRDSPNEQFF many 14 TRBJ2-1 TRBV7-9 .
TGCGCCAGCAGCTGGACAGGGGGCGTCACTGAAGCTTTCTTT CASSWTGGVTEAFF . 14 TRBJ1-1 TRBV5-1 TRBD1
TGTGCCAGCAGTTACTCGATTGGGTCCAATGAGCAGTTCTTC CASSYSIGSNEQFF many 14 TRBJ2-1 TRBV6-2/TRBV6-3 .
TGCAGCGTTGAAAGGATGGTGGACCCACAAGAGACCCAGTACTTC CSVERMVDPQETQYF many 15 TRBJ2-5 TRBV29-1 .
TGCGCCAGCAGCCAAGACCCCGCGGGGGTCGGGGAGACCCAGTACTTC CASSQDPAGVGETQYF few 16 TRBJ2-5 TRBV4-3 TRBD2
TGCGCCAGCAGCCCTGGACCGAATTACTCCTACAATGAGCAGTTCTTC CASSPGPNYSYNEQFF few 16 TRBJ2-1 TRBV5-1 .
TGCGCCAGCAGCCAAGATTTGATGGCTAGCGGGGGGCGGGGGAATGAGCAGTTCTTC CASSQDLMASGGRGNEQFF many 19 TRBJ2-1 TRBV4-3 TRBD2
TGTGCCAGCAGCTTAGTTCGGACTAGCGTAAATGAGCAGTTCTTC CASSLVRTSVNEQFF many 15 TRBJ2-1 TRBV7-6 TRBD2